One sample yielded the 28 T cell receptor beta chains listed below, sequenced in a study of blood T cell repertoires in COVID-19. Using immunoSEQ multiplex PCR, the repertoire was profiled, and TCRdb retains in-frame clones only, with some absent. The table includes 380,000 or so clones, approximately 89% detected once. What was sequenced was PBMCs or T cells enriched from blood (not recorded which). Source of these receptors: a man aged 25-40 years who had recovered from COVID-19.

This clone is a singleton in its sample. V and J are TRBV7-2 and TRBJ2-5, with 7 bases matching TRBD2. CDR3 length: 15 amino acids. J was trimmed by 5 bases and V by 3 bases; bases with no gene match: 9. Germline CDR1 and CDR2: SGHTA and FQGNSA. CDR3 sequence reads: CASSFPQTSLETQYF. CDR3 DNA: TGTGCCAGCAGCTTTCCCCAGACTAGCCTGGAGACCCAGTACTTC.

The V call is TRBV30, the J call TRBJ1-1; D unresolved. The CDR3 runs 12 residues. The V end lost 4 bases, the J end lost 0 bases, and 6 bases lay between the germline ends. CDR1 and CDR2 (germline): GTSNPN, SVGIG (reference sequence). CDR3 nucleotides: TGTGCCTGGACGGGGATGAACACTGAAGCTTTCTTT. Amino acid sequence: CAWTGMNTEAFF.

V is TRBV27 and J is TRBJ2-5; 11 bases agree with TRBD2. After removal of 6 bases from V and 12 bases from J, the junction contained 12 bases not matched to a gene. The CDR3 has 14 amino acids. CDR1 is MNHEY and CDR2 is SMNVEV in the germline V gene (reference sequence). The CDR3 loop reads CASSSSSGGLKKYF. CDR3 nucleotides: TGTGCCAGCAGCTCCTCTAGCGGGGGGCTAAAAAAGTACTTC.

For the CDR3, the DNA is TGTGCCAGCAGTTACGGAGAACCGGTGGGTGAAAAACTGTTTTTT. Residues: CASSYGEPVGEKLFF. V and J are TRBV6-5 and TRBJ1-4; D is ambiguous. This CDR3 has 15 amino acids. CDR1 MNHEY and CDR2 SVGAGI come from the germline V gene. Trimming took off 2 bases at V and 7 bases at J, with 14 bases between the two ends.

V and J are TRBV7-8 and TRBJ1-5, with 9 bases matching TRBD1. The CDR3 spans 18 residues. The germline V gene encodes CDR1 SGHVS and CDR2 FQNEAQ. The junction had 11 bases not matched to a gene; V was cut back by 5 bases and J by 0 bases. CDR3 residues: CASSPRGTGFYSNQPQHF. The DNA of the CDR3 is TGTGCCAGCAGCCCTCGTGGGACAGGGTTCTATAGCAATCAGCCCCAGCATTTT.

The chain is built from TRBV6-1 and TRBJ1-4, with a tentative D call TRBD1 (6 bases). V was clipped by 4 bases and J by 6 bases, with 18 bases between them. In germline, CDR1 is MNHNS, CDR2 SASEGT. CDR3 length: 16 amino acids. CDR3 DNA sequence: TGTGCCAGCAGTGGGATACACAGGGTCGGGGATGAAAAACTGTTTTTT. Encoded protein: CASSGIHRVGDEKLFF.

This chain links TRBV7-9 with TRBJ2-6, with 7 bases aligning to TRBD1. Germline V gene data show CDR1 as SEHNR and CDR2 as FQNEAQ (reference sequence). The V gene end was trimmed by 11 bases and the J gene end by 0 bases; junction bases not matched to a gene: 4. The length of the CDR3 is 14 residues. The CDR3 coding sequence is TGTGCCGGGGACAGTTCCTCTGGGGCCAACGTCCTGACTTTC. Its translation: CAGDSSSGANVLTF. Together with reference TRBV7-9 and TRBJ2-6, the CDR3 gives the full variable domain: DTGVSQNPRHKITKRGQNVTFRCDPISEHNRLYWYRQTLGQGPEFLTYFQNEAQLEKSRLLSDRFSAERPKGSFSTLEIQRTEQGDSAMYLCAGDSSSGANVLTFGAGSRLTVL.

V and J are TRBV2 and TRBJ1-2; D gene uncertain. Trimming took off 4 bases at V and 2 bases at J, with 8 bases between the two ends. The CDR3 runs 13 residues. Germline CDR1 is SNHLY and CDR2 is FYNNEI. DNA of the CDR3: TGTGCCAGCAGTGTCGGGGAAAACTATGGCTACACCTTC. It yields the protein CASSVGENYGYTF.

The CDR3 region is CASSQAGGTGYGYTF. The DNA of the CDR3 is TGCGCCAGCAGCCAAGCTGGAGGGACCGGCTATGGCTACACCTTC. The V and J genes are TRBV4-1 and TRBJ1-2, with D possibly TRBD1 on 5 matching bases. Trimming cost V 1 base and J 4 bases, with 13 bases left between them. This CDR3 region has 15 residues. Per germline, CDR1 MGHRA and CDR2 YSYEKL.

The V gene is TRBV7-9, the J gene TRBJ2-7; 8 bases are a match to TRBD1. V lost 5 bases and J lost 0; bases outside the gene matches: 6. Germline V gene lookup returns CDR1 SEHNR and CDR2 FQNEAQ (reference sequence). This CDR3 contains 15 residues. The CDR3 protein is CASSHSGGPSYEQYF. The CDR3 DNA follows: TGTGCCAGCAGCCACTCAGGGGGCCCCTCCTACGAGCAGTACTTC.

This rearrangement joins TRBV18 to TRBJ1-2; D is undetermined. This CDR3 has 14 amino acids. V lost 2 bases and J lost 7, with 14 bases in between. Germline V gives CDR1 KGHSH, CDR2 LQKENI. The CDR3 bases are TGTGCCAGCTCACCATTCTTCGCGGACTCTGGCTACACCTTC. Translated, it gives CASSPFFADSGYTF. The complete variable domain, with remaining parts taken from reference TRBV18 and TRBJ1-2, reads NAGVMQNPRHLVRRRGQEARLRCSPMKGHSHVYWYRQLPEEGLKFMVYLQKENIIDESGMPKERFSAEFPKEGPSILRIQQVVRGDSAAYFCASSPFFADSGYTFGSGTRLTVV.

The CDR3 DNA reads TGCGCCAGCAGCCAAGCTGACATAGGCACAGATACGCAGTATTTT. Amino acid sequence: CASSQADIGTDTQYF. V gene TRBV4-1 combines with J gene TRBJ2-3, with D unclear. The germline gives CDR1 MGHRA, CDR2 YSYEKL. The V end was cut by 1 base, the J end by 1 base, with 9 bases between. The CDR3 runs to 15 residues.

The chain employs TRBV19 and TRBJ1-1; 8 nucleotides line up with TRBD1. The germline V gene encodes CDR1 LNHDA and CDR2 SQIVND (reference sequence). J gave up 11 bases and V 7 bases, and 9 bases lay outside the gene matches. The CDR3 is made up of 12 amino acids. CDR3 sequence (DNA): TGTGCCAGTAAAGACAGGGGATTAGGGGCTTTCTTT. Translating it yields CASKDRGLGAFF. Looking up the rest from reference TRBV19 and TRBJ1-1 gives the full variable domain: DGGITQSPKYLFRKEGQNVTLSCEQNLNHDAMYWYRQDPGQGLRLIYYSQIVNDFQKGDIAEGYSVSREKKESFPLTVTSAQKNPTAFYLCASKDRGLGAFFGQGTRLTVV.

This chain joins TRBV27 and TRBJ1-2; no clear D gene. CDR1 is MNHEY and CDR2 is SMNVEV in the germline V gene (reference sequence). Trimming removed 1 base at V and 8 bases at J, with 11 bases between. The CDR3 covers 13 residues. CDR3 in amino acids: CASSLFEGGGYTF. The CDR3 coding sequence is TGTGCCAGCAGTTTATTTGAGGGCGGGGGCTACACCTTC.

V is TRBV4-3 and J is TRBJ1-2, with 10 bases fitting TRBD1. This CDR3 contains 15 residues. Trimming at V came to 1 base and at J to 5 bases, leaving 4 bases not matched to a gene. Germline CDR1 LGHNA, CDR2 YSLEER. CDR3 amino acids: CASSQGTGGQYGYTF. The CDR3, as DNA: TGCGCCAGCAGCCAAGGGACAGGGGGTCAATATGGCTACACCTTC.

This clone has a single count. CDR3 nucleotides: TGTGCCAGCAGCTTAGTAGCGGGGGGACCACTTGATACGCAGTATTTT. Translation gives CASSLVAGGPLDTQYF. V gene TRBV7-9 combines with J gene TRBJ2-3; 10 bases match TRBD2. In germline, CDR1 is SEHNR, CDR2 FQNEAQ (reference sequence). The CDR3 contains 16 residues. V gave up 1 base and J gave up 6 bases; unmatched junction bases: 7.

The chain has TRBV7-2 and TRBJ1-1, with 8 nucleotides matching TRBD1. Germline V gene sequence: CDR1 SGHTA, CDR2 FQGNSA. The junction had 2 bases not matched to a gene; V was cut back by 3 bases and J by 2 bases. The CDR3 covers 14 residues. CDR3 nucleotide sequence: TGTGCCAGCAGCTTCGACAGGGGTAACACTGAAGCTTTCTTT. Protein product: CASSFDRGNTEAFF.

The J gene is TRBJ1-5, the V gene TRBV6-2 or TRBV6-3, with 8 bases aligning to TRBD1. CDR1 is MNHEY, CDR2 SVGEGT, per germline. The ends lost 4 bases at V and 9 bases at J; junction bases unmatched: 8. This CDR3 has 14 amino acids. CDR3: CASSWTDREWPQHF. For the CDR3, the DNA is TGTGCCAGCAGTTGGACGGACAGGGAGTGGCCCCAGCATTTT.

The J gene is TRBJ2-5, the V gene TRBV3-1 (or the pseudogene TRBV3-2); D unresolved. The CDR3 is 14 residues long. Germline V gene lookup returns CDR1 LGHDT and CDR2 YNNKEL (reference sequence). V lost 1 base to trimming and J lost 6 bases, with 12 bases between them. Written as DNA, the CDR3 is TGTGCCAGCAGCCAAGGTGTGGCCTCGAAGACCCAGTACTTC. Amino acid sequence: CASSQGVASKTQYF.

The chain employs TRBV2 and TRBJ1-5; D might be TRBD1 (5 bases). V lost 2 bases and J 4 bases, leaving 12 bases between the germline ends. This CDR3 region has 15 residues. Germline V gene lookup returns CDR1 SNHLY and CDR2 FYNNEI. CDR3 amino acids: CASSEQGLQNQPQHF. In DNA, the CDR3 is TGTGCCAGCAGTGAACAGGGACTGCAAAATCAGCCCCAGCATTTT.

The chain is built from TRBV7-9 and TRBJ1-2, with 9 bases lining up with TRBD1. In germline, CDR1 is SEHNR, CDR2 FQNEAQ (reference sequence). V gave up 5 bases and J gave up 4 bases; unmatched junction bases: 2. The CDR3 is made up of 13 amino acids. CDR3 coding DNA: TGTGCCAGCAGCCGACAGGGGGTCTATGGCTACACCTTC. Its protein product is CASSRQGVYGYTF.

As DNA, the CDR3 is TGTGCCAGTAGCCTGTGGGGATTAACAGGCAAACTGTTTTTT. Protein: CASSLWGLTGKLFF. The V and J genes are TRBV19 and TRBJ1-4; possibly TRBD1 for D (5 bases). With 6 bases removed from V and 11 bases from J, the gap between germline ends came to 19 bases. This CDR3 contains 14 residues. Germline V gene lookup returns CDR1 LNHDA and CDR2 SQIVND (reference sequence).

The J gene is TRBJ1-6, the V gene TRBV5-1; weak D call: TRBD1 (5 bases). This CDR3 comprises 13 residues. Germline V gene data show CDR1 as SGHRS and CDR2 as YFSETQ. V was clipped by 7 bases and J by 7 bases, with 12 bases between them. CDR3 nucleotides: TGCGCCAGCGGGGGGGACGTAAATTCACCCCTCCACTTT. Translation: CASGGDVNSPLHF.

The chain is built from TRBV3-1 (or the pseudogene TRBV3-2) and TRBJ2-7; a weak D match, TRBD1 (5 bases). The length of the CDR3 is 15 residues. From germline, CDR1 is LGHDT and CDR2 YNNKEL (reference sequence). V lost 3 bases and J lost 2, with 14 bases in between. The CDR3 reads CASSHQGVVTYEQYF. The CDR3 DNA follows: TGTGCCAGCAGCCACCAGGGTGTGGTAACCTACGAGCAGTACTTC.

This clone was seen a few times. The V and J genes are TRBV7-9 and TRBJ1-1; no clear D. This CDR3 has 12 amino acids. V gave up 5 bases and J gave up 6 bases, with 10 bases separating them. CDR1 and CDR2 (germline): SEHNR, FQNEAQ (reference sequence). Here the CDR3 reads CASSDSSPEAFF. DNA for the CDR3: TGTGCCAGCAGCGACTCATCTCCTGAAGCTTTCTTT.

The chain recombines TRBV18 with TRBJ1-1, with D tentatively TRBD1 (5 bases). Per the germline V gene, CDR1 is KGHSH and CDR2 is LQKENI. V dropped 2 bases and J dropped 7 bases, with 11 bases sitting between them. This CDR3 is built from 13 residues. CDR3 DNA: TGTGCCAGCTCACCATCGGGGGGGGTTGAAGCTTTCTTT. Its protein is CASSPSGGVEAFF.

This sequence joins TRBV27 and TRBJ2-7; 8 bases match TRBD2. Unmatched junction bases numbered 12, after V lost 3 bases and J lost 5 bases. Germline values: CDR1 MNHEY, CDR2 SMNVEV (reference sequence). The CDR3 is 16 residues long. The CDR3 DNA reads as TGTGCCAGCAGTTTGAGTTACGGAGCGGGGGACCACGAGCAGTACTTC. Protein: CASSLSYGAGDHEQYF.

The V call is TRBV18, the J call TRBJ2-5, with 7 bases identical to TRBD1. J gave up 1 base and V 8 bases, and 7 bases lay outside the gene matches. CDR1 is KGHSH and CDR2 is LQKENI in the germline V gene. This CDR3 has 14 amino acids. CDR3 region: CASAQRQGQETQYF. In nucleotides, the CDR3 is TGTGCCAGCGCCCAAAGACAGGGCCAAGAGACCCAGTACTTC. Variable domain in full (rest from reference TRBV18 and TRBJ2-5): NAGVMQNPRHLVRRRGQEARLRCSPMKGHSHVYWYRQLPEEGLKFMVYLQKENIIDESGMPKERFSAEFPKEGPSILRIQQVVRGDSAAYFCASAQRQGQETQYFGPGTRLLVL.